One and the same sample provided the 17 T cell receptor beta chains below, sequenced in a study of shared clonotypes between healthy human individuals. Clones were sequenced by immunoSEQ multiplex PCR, and TCRdb holds only the in-frame ones, with some missing. The data show around 700,000 clones, about two thirds seen once. Sequenced sample: memory CD4+ T cells sorted from blood. Documented subset: CD45RA-negative fraction. All receptors come from a woman in her twenties or thirties in good health.

V is TRBV19 and J is TRBJ2-2; D ambiguous. Deletions cut 4 bases from V and 5 bases from J, with 8 bases between. The CDR3 contains 13 residues. The V gene's germline CDR1 is LNHDA and CDR2 SQIVND (reference sequence). CDR3 residues: CASSSIGTGELFF. For the CDR3, the DNA is TGTGCCAGTAGTAGTATAGGTACCGGGGAGCTGTTTTTT.

V is TRBV11-2 and J is TRBJ2-7, with D perhaps given as TRBD1 or TRBD2 (6 bases each). CDR1 and CDR2 (germline): SGHAT, FQNNGV. Trimming stripped 1 base from V and 3 bases from J, with 16 bases between. The CDR3 loop spans 16 amino acids. CDR3 sequence (DNA): TGTGCCAGCAGCTTAGGTGTAGGGGGGATCCGCTACGAGCAGTACTTC. Protein: CASSLGVGGIRYEQYF.

In this sample, this clone turned up once. V gene TRBV21-1 combines with J gene TRBJ1-3; the listed D gene, TRBD1, was not tested against the DNA. TRBV21-1 is recorded as a pseudogene. The CDR3 consists of 16 residues. CDR3: CASSKVCQGSRNTIYF. As DNA, the CDR3 is TGTGCCAGCAGCAAAGTCTGCCAGGGGAGTCGAAACACCATATATTTT.

V usage is TRBV6-5 and J usage is TRBJ2-7, with D perhaps being TRBD1 or TRBD2 (5 bases each). From germline, CDR1 is MNHEY and CDR2 SVGAGI. V was clipped by 2 bases and J by 2 bases, with 10 bases between them. CDR3 length: 14 amino acids. CDR3 sequence: CASSYLGVPYEQYF. The CDR3 bases are TGTGCCAGCAGTTACCTGGGGGTGCCCTACGAGCAGTACTTC.

The genes are TRBV28 and TRBJ1-2; the D gene is possibly TRBD1 (5 bases). Trimming cost V 10 bases and J 7 bases, with 34 bases left between them. Per germline, CDR1 MDHEN and CDR2 SYDVKM. The CDR3 covers 18 residues. The CDR3 sequence is CATCHAGTKGDSSGGYTF. The CDR3 DNA reads as TGTGCCACCTGTCACGCCGGGACTAAAGGGGATAGTTCGGGTGGCTACACCTTC.

This chain connects TRBV6-1 to TRBJ2-7, with D possibly being TRBD1 (5 bases). The CDR3 is 15 amino acids. The V and J ends lost 7 bases and 3 bases respectively, with 19 bases between them. Germline assignment: CDR1 MNHNS and CDR2 SASEGT. The CDR3 DNA sequence: TGTGCCAGCACCCTTAGTGGTGGCGGACACTACGAGCAGTACTTC. Amino acid sequence: CASTLSGGGHYEQYF.

The V and J genes are TRBV5-1 and TRBJ2-3; 9 positions match TRBD1. V shed 4 bases, J shed 4 bases, and the junction held 10 bases outside the gene matches. The CDR3 contains 16 residues. Looked up from germline, CDR1 is SGHRS and CDR2 is YFSETQ. Here the CDR3 reads CASSQLWDRVSDTQYF. The CDR3 nucleotides read TGCGCCAGCAGCCAGTTATGGGACAGGGTTTCAGATACGCAGTATTTT.

This clone has just one count. The chain links TRBV7-9 to TRBJ2-7; 7 bases are a match to TRBD2. V dropped 5 bases and J dropped 6; count of bases not matched to a gene: 7. The CDR3 covers 13 residues. Germline V lookup: CDR1 SEHNR, CDR2 FQNEAQ (reference sequence). The CDR3 region has the DNA TGTGCCAGCAGCCCAAAAACTAGCGTCGAGCAGTACTTC. It encodes CASSPKTSVEQYF.

Comments on this clone: Germline and junction disagree at one end, which may indicate a read error. This chain links TRBV25-1 with TRBJ2-2; D gene unclear. Per the germline V gene, CDR1 is MGHDK and CDR2 is SYGVNS. CDR3 length: 16 residues. CDR3 in amino acids: CASSESVGRNPGELFF. In nucleotides, the CDR3 is TGTGCCAGCAGTGAATCGGTGGGAAGGAACCCCGGGGAGCTGTTTTTT.

V is TRBV14 and J is TRBJ1-5; D is unresolved. The germline gives CDR1 SGHDN, CDR2 FVKESK. Trimming took 6 bases from V and 3 from J, leaving 9 bases between them. The CDR3 runs 13 residues. Here the CDR3 reads CASSLTTNQPQHF. The CDR3 DNA reads as TGTGCCAGCAGTCTAACAACCAATCAGCCCCAGCATTTT.

CDR3 DNA sequence: TGTGCCAGCAGCTTAGCCTTAGTGAACACTGAAGCTTTCTTT. Its translation: CASSLALVNTEAFF. The chain combines TRBV7-9 with TRBJ1-1; D not certain. Trimming removed 0 bases at V and 0 bases at J, with 5 bases between. Germline V lookup: CDR1 SEHNR, CDR2 FQNEAQ (reference sequence). The CDR3 extends over 14 amino acids.

The chain joins TRBV20-1 to TRBJ1-1; the D is unclear. V lost 5 bases and J lost 1, with 5 bases in between. Germline V gives CDR1 DFQATT, CDR2 SNEGSKA (reference sequence). There are 11 residues in the CDR3. CDR3 residues: CSAYGNTEAFF. The CDR3 nucleotides are TGCAGTGCTTACGGGAACACTGAAGCTTTCTTT.

The rearrangement joins TRBV28 to TRBJ2-1, with 8 bases that match TRBD2. V was pared by 5 bases and J by 8 bases, with 14 bases of the junction left unmatched. The germline V gene encodes CDR1 MDHEN and CDR2 SYDVKM. The CDR3 covers 16 residues. The CDR3, as DNA: TGTGCCAGCAGTCCGCTTACTAGCGGAGGTACCGATGAGCAGTTCTTC. Translation gives CASSPLTSGGTDEQFF.

This clone occurred once. The chain has TRBV7-9 and TRBJ1-1, with D uncertain. The germline gives CDR1 SEHNR, CDR2 FQNEAQ (reference sequence). The CDR3 is made up of 14 amino acids. V gave up 6 bases and J gave up 0 bases, with 11 bases separating them. The CDR3 loop is CASRLTGVNTEAFF. The CDR3 nucleotides read TGTGCCAGCAGACTGACGGGAGTGAACACTGAAGCTTTCTTT.

The chain uses TRBV25-1 and TRBJ2-5, with D perhaps being TRBD1 or TRBD2 (5 bases each). The germline V gene has CDR1 MGHDK and CDR2 SYGVNS. V was cut by 5 bases and J by 4 bases, with 17 bases left in between. This CDR3 has 15 amino acids. The CDR3 DNA is TGTGCCAGCAGTATCCGGGACGAGTCCCGAGAGACCCAGTACTTC. It is translated as CASSIRDESRETQYF.

Here the CDR3 reads CASSLDSTSTEQYF. For the CDR3, the DNA is TGCGCCAGCAGCTTGGATTCGACTAGCACCGAGCAGTACTTC. The J gene is TRBJ2-7, the V gene TRBV5-1, with 7 nucleotides matching TRBD2. The CDR3 contains 14 residues. Trimming took 0 bases from V and 6 from J; bases not matched to a gene: 6. CDR1 is SGHRS, CDR2 YFSETQ, per germline.

As to this clone: At the DNA level, this CDR3 is encoded by other sequences in the same sample as well. This chain connects TRBV5-4 to TRBJ1-3; D not certain. Trimming cost V 0 bases and J 2 bases, with 6 bases left between them. CDR1 and CDR2 from the germline V gene are SGHNT and YYREEE (reference sequence). This CDR3 comprises 14 residues. DNA of the CDR3: TGTGCCAGCAGCTTGGCGGGTGCTGGAAACACCATATATTTT. Encoded protein: CASSLAGAGNTIYF.